The TCR beta chain described here comes from a study of breast tumors, draining lymph nodes, adjacent tissues. In germline, CDR1 is SGHTA, CDR2 FQGNSA. This CDR3 has 15 residues. V dropped 2 bases and J dropped 2; count of bases not matched to a gene: 4. General study findings and limits: Most tumor T cells seemingly derive from lymph node, then expand in tumor. Tumor TCR diversity was below lymph nodes but above nontumor tissue.

Using its own MiXCR run on the multiplex PCR reads, TCRdb lists one record per CDR3 protein. The sample includes 150,000 to 200,000 distinct CDR3 sequences, roughly 30% of them seen just once. About this clonotype itself: Antigen unknown.

The lymph nodes were axillary draining lymph nodes from breast cancer patients. Sequencing was performed on axillary lymph node tissue. This TCR was sampled from a female donor with breast cancer. Some clones in this sample may be carry-over from other donors' samples. The rearrangement uses TRBV7-2 and TRBJ2-5, with 8 bases identical to TRBD2. In nucleotides, the CDR3 is TGTGCCAGCAGCTTACTTAGCGGGATACAAGAGACCCAGTACTTC. It specifies CASSLLSGIQETQYF.